This record covers a single T cell receptor beta chain. No antigen is known for it. Additional DNA sequences in this sample encode the identical CDR3. Germline lookup yields CDR1 SNHLY and CDR2 FYNNEI. Unmatched junction bases numbered 1, after V lost 2 bases and J lost 1 base. The CDR3 consists of 15 residues. The data belong to a study of T cell responses to AZD1222 COVID-19 vaccine. Findings and limits, study-wide: Repertoires were sampled only after the peak T cell response.

Some clones are missing from TCRdb's copy, which holds only in-frame ones; the method was immunoSEQ multiplex PCR. The sample records approximately 150,000 clones, approximately 90% being singletons. The input for sequencing was peripheral blood, taken 28 days after the second dose of the MenACWY control vaccine. This TCR was sampled from an adult who received the MenACWY meningococcal vaccine as a control. The V and J genes are TRBV2 and TRBJ1-1; 10 bases line up with TRBD1. The CDR3 DNA reads TGTGCCAGCAGTGAAAGGGACAGGGGGAACACTGAAGCTTTCTTT. Protein: CASSERDRGNTEAFF.